This TCR beta chain was sequenced for a study of vaccination and CD4 T cells after COVID-19 (dated by TCRdb to 2022 to 2024). Broadly, across the study: Every convalescent patient had a positive nasal swab PCR test for SARS-CoV-2, with mild disease in nine or ten patients and severe disease in one. The convalescent cohort included six males and four females, with two Hispanic individuals, seven Caucasians, two Asians and one multiracial person. Each participant got two doses of either the Pfizer-BioNTech BNT162b2 vaccine (n=8) or the Moderna mRNA-1273 vaccine (n=2). Post-COVID blood samples were collected from convalescent patients a median of roughly 100 days after diagnosis, with a range of about 35 to 161 days. The time from the second vaccine dose to post-vaccine blood sampling had a median of around 72 days and ranged from about 12 to 241 days. Culture stimuli were overlapping spike peptide pools from SARS-CoV-2 and from the common cold coronaviruses HCoV-NL63, HCoV-OC43 and HCoV-229E. As controls, cultures received a CEFX viral epitope pool (the positive control), an HIV-1 Nef peptide pool (the negative control), or no peptide at all. In over 8 COVID-19 convalescent patients and a few infection-naive healthy vaccine recipients, researchers compared the spike-specific CD4+ TCR repertoire from before mRNA vaccination with the repertoire from after. What the work shows at the level of the full study, not this receptor alone: An increase in the median number of SARS-CoV-2-reactive clonotypes from approximately 20 after infection to 35 to 40 after vaccination was observed, but the change was not found to be significant. In convalescent patients, a median around 86% of post-vaccine SARS-CoV-2-reactive clones were detected only after vaccination, suggesting vaccine-specific priming. Only a relatively small number of convalescent patients were included in the study, and early timepoints following natural infection were not analyzed. Of the vaccine-specific clones in convalescent patients, 304 of 307, or nearly all, reacted only to SARS-CoV-2 spike and did not cross-react with common cold coronaviruses.

This clonotype was seen more than once but under ten times. This clone's antigen is unknown. Per-base quality was not reported, and no clone a single base away is much larger than it. The treatment or condition label of this sample denotes: approximately 11-day PBMC culture with coronavirus spike peptide pools or control peptides (ViraFEST assay). The ViraFEST assay was used in the study, in which antigen-specific T cells were expanded with peptide pools and expanded clonotypes were subsequently identified by TCR sequencing. The convalescent patients' positive SARS-CoV-2 PCR tests fell between March and December 2020, which was before the Alpha, Beta and Delta variants emerged in the United States. Each well held two million PBMCs cultured with around 10 ug/ml peptide pools in IMDM containing 5% human AB serum and about 10 IU/ml IL-2. Half of the culture medium was replaced with fresh IL-2-containing medium on days 3 and 7. After around 11 days of culture, CD4+ T cells were isolated by negative selection using the EasySep CD4+ T cell isolation kit. Ficoll-Paque Plus gradient centrifugation was used to isolate PBMCs from whole blood, and the isolated PBMCs were then either used fresh or cryopreserved at -140C. In general, triplicate wells were set up for every culture condition.

Based on the germline V gene (reference sequence), the CDR1 and CDR2 sequences are DFQATT and SNEGSKA. Between the V and J ends, shortened by 4 bases and 4 bases respectively, the junction contains 16 bases. Including cysteine and phenylalanine, the CDR3 has 14 amino acids. CDR3 DNA is the only sequence kept; it has 42 bases, read in frame from the first base. The library was generated by PCR. DNA from cultured CD4+ T cells was subjected to TCR sequencing with the Oncomine TCR Beta short-read assay at the Johns Hopkins FTIC core. Genomic DNA was extracted from the cultured CD4+ T cells with the QIAamp micro DNA kit. Oncomine TCR Beta libraries made from cultured CD4+ T cells were pooled using unique dual indexes and sequenced on an Illumina iSeq 100. As for the original processing: Non-productive sequences were removed, and CDR3s not starting with C, not ending with F or W, or shorter than 7 amino acids were discarded. Antigen-specific clonotypes were identified with the MANAFEST web application by comparing peptide-stimulated wells with reference and other culture wells. For a clone to be called positive, the clone needed an FDR below 0.05, an odds ratio above 5, and a productive frequency above 0.1% in at least two of three replicate wells. Cross-reactive clonotypes were defined as significantly expanded in both SARS-CoV-2 spike wells and at least one common cold coronavirus spike condition. CDR3 homology was assessed with Levenshtein distances (stringdist) and unrooted phylogenetic trees (ape) in R version 3.6.1. The public reads were reanalyzed by TCRdb: fastp trimming at Q25, MiXCR alignment, in-frame beta chains only. Identical CDR3 proteins give one entry, which carries the most common genes and DNA. The V and J calls follow TCRdb's processing rather than the paper's. The sample table records approximately 12,000 distinct CDR3 sequences; roughly half of these occur just once. Clones ranked in the top ten supply roughly a third of the sample.

The chain is encoded by TRBV20-1 joined to TRBJ1-1, with no confident D gene call. This clonotype was sampled from a human donor who had recovered from COVID-19. The sample was CD4+ T cells from blood, cultured in vitro. The nucleotides are TGCAGTGCTAAGGACCGTCCCTCGAGCACTGAAGCTTTCTTT. This sequence encodes CSAKDRPSSTEAFF.